Shown below are 18 T cell receptor beta chains from a single sample sequenced in a study of cytomegalovirus exposure and HLA in healthy donors. PCR used 60 Vbeta primers and 13 Jbeta primers. The repertoire was sequenced with immunoSEQ multiplex PCR; TCRdb's copy has only in-frame clones and lacks some. The data contain 200,000 or so clones, approximately 88% of them singletons. The specimen was PBMCs. These receptors all come from a boy aged 5-17 years in good health and CMV-seronegative.

The chain carries TRBV27 and TRBJ1-2; D is unresolved. The CDR3 is 13 amino acids. Germline CDR1 is MNHEY and CDR2 is SMNVEV (reference sequence). Trimming shortened V by 5 bases and J by 7 bases, and 14 bases separated the two germline ends. DNA for the CDR3: TGTGCCAGCAGTCTACGACACGGCAGTGGCTACACCTTC. Translating gives CASSLRHGSGYTF.

V gene TRBV28 combines with J gene TRBJ2-3, with a weak D call TRBD1 (6 bases). Germline CDR1 MDHEN, CDR2 SYDVKM. The CDR3 loop spans 14 amino acids. Between the trimmed V and J ends, which lost 6 bases and 2 bases, there was a span of 12 bases. CDR3: CASRTGRNTDTQYF. The DNA of the CDR3 is TGTGCCAGCAGGACAGGCAGAAACACAGATACGCAGTATTTT.

J is TRBJ1-1 and V is TRBV30, with a weak D call TRBD1 (5 bases). With 4 bases removed from V and 12 bases from J, the gap between germline ends came to 18 bases. The germline CDR1 and CDR2 sequences are GTSNPN and SVGIG (reference sequence). The CDR3 sequence is 12 residues long. In nucleotides, the CDR3 is TGTGCCTGGATCCAGGGAATGGGTTTGACTTTCTTT. Residues: CAWIQGMGLTFF.

This chain links TRBV10-3 with TRBJ2-7; TRBD1 matches 11 bases. The CDR3 loop spans 13 amino acids. The V gene's germline CDR1 is ENHRY and CDR2 SYGVKD. The V gene end was trimmed by 5 bases and the J gene end by 6 bases; junction bases not matched to a gene: 3. The CDR3 sequence is CAISRGTGGEQYF. CDR3 DNA: TGTGCCATCAGTAGAGGGACAGGGGGCGAGCAGTACTTC.

In its sample, this clone was seen once. This chain joins TRBV7-6 and TRBJ2-3, with a weak D call TRBD2 (5 bases). The germline V and J ends were trimmed by 3 bases and 6 bases, with 13 bases remaining between them. Germline CDR1 is SGHVS and CDR2 is FNYEAQ. This CDR3 is 14 amino acids long. This CDR3 reads CASSFYTTGDTQYF. The CDR3 nucleotides are TGTGCCAGCAGCTTTTACACTACGGGGGATACGCAGTATTTT.

Comments on this clone: The sample holds other DNA sequences that translate to the same CDR3. V is TRBV6-5 and J is TRBJ2-3; maybe TRBD1 (5 bases). The V and J ends lost 4 bases and 6 bases respectively, with 20 bases between them. The CDR3 has 16 amino acids. Germline V gives CDR1 MNHEY, CDR2 SVGAGI. In DNA, the CDR3 is TGTGCCAGCAGTTGGCGGAGACAGTCGCGTAAGGATACGCAGTATTTT. Translating it yields CASSWRRQSRKDTQYF.

This chain uses TRBV2 with TRBJ2-5, with TRBD2 identical over 9 bases. There are 15 residues in the CDR3. CDR1 is SNHLY, CDR2 FYNNEI, per germline. Trimming at V came to 6 bases and at J to 3 bases, leaving 8 bases not matched to a gene. In DNA, the CDR3 is TGTGCCAGCAGGCACGAGCTAGCGGGAAAAGAGACCCAGTACTTC. It codes for CASRHELAGKETQYF. Full variable domain (missing parts from reference TRBV2 and TRBJ2-5): EPEVTQTPSHQVTQMGQEVILRCVPISNHLYFYWYRQILGQKVEFLVSFYNNEISEKSEIFDDQFSVERPDGSNFTLKIRSTKLEDSAMYFCASRHELAGKETQYFGPGTRLLVL.

This rearrangement joins TRBV7-2 to TRBJ1-3, with D unclear. CDR1 is SGHTA, CDR2 FQGNSA, per germline. This CDR3 region has 15 residues. The V and J ends lost 5 bases and 4 bases respectively, with 15 bases between them. The CDR3 is CASSPLFRSGNTIYF. The CDR3 DNA reads TGTGCCAGCAGCCCGCTTTTCAGGTCGGGAAACACCATATATTTT.

DNA for the CDR3: TGTGCCAGCAGCTTAGCGAGCTTGGCACGGGGGGGTCTGTACGAGCAGTACTTC. Protein sequence: CASSLASLARGGLYEQYF. The rearrangement uses TRBV7-9 and TRBJ2-7; 8 bases line up with TRBD2. V shed 0 bases and J 4 bases; nucleotides not matched to a gene: 14. This CDR3 is 18 amino acids long. Germline-derived CDR1 and CDR2 are SEHNR and FQNEAQ (reference sequence).

The V gene is TRBV13, the J gene TRBJ2-5, with TRBD1 matching 7 bases. The DNA end favors TRBJ2-7, so the J call may be wrong. The CDR3 consists of 14 residues. Germline assignment: CDR1 PRHDT and CDR2 FYEKMQ (reference sequence). The CDR3 coding sequence is TGTGCCAGCAGCTCGCAGGGGGACTCCTACGAGCAGTACTTC. Its protein product is CASSSQGDSYEQYF.

This rearrangement joins TRBV11-2 to TRBJ2-7; 12 nucleotides align to TRBD2. The CDR3 runs to 16 residues. Germline V gene sequence: CDR1 SGHAT, CDR2 FQNNGV. J was trimmed by 6 bases and V by 5 bases; bases with no gene match: 11. The CDR3 region is CASSAPPRLAGAEQYF. DNA for the CDR3: TGTGCCAGCAGCGCACCTCCAAGACTAGCGGGAGCCGAGCAGTACTTC. Full variable domain (remainder filled in from reference TRBV11-2 and TRBJ2-7): EAGVAQSPRYKIIEKRQSVAFWCNPISGHATLYWYQQILGQGPKLLIQFQNNGVVDDSQLPKDRFSAERLKGVDSTLKIQPAKLEDSAVYLCASSAPPRLAGAEQYFGPGTRLTVT.

J is TRBJ2-3 and V is TRBV27; TRBD2 agrees at 8 bases. The V gene's germline CDR1 is MNHEY and CDR2 SMNVEV (reference sequence). The CDR3 sequence is 15 residues long. V lost 3 bases to trimming and J lost 8 bases; unmatched junction nucleotides: 10. The CDR3 nucleotides are TGTGCCAGCAGTTTTTCGGGAGGGCAGTTTGGTACGCAGTATTTT. Protein product: CASSFSGGQFGTQYF.

The chain links TRBV5-1 to TRBJ2-7, with 9 bases lining up with TRBD2. The CDR3 runs to 15 residues. V gave up 1 base and J gave up 4 bases; unmatched junction bases: 6. The germline gives CDR1 SGHRS, CDR2 YFSETQ. For the CDR3, the DNA is TGCGCCAGCAGCTTGTCGGGACTAGCTGTTTACGAGCAGTACTTC. Its translation is CASSLSGLAVYEQYF.

This clone was recorded at least ten times. The chain combines TRBV5-1 with TRBJ2-1; 7 bases are a match to TRBD2. The trim removed 4 bases at V and 2 bases at J, leaving 3 bases unmatched. Looked up from germline, CDR1 is SGHRS and CDR2 is YFSETQ. This CDR3 spans 14 amino acids. The CDR3, as DNA: TGCGCCAGCAGCCGGGACTACACCTACAATGAGCAGTTCTTC. It yields the protein CASSRDYTYNEQFF.

The chain links TRBV10-2 to TRBJ1-5; 9 bases are a match to TRBD1. Germline V gene sequence: CDR1 WSHSY, CDR2 SAAADI. Trimming removed 2 bases from V and 5 bases from J; junction bases left unmatched: 7. The CDR3 is made up of 16 amino acids. The CDR3 loop is CASSERTGAGDQPQHF. CDR3 in DNA: TGCGCCAGCAGTGAGCGGACAGGGGCCGGAGATCAGCCCCAGCATTTT.

This clone is a singleton in its sample. The same CDR3 is also encoded by other DNA sequences in this sample. V and J are TRBV29-1 and TRBJ2-1; possibly TRBD2 for D (6 bases). Germline CDR1 is SQVTM and CDR2 is ANQGSEA. V gave up 4 bases and J gave up 10 bases, with 8 bases separating them. CDR3 size: 10 residues. The CDR3: CSVGRGEQFF. The CDR3 DNA reads TGCAGCGTTGGGCGGGGCGAGCAGTTCTTC.

The V call is TRBV2, the J call TRBJ1-2; tentative D call: TRBD1 (5 bases). V dropped 6 bases and J dropped 8 bases, with 19 bases sitting between them. The CDR3 is 14 residues long. Germline V gene data show CDR1 as SNHLY and CDR2 as FYNNEI. The CDR3 here is CASREGLGGKGYTF. CDR3 nucleotides: TGTGCCAGCAGAGAGGGTTTGGGGGGGAAGGGCTACACCTTC.

V and J are TRBV7-6 and TRBJ2-7, with 7 bases that match TRBD1. CDR1 SGHVS and CDR2 FNYEAQ come from the germline V gene. This CDR3 comprises 13 residues. J lost 2 bases, V lost 3 bases, and 1 base had no gene match. The CDR3 nucleotides read TGTGCCAGCAGCTTGGGGACAGCCTACGAGCAGTACTTC. It encodes CASSLGTAYEQYF.